The 28 T cell receptor beta chains given below trace back to one sample, sequenced in a study of cytomegalovirus exposure and HLA in healthy donors. Amplification used 60 Vbeta primers and 13 Jbeta primers. Data came from immunoSEQ multiplex PCR; TCRdb stores just in-frame clones and leaves some out. The profile shows fewer than 130,000 clones, approximately 84% of them singletons. The sample taken for sequencing was PBMCs. The receptors originated from a man aged 35 to 55 in good health and CMV-seronegative.

V and J are TRBV19 and TRBJ1-1, with a possible D match to TRBD1 (6 bases). CDR3 length equals 15 residues. V was cut by 6 bases and J by 0 bases, with 14 bases left in between. Germline values: CDR1 LNHDA, CDR2 SQIVND (reference sequence). DNA of the CDR3: TGTGCCAGTAGCCTACAGGGAGGGTTGAACACTGAAGCTTTCTTT. It is translated as CASSLQGGLNTEAFF.

The CDR3 spells CASRDLQGTNYGYTF. DNA of the CDR3: TGTGCCAGCAGGGACCTTCAGGGGACTAACTATGGCTACACCTTC. The V and J genes are TRBV28 and TRBJ1-2; D is possibly TRBD1 (6 bases). The germline V and J ends were trimmed by 6 bases and 0 bases, with 14 bases remaining between them. CDR3 length: 15 residues. Germline V lookup: CDR1 MDHEN, CDR2 SYDVKM.

This chain links TRBV7-2 with TRBJ2-7; D possibly corresponds to TRBD1 (6 bases). From germline, CDR1 is SGHTA and CDR2 FQGNSA. V lost 5 bases and J lost 1, with 9 bases in between. The CDR3 totals 13 residues. The DNA of the CDR3 is TGTGCCAGCAGCCCAGGGGTTTCCTACGAGCAGTACTTC. The encoded protein is CASSPGVSYEQYF. The full variable domain, in which reference TRBV7-2 and TRBJ2-7 provide the parts outside the CDR3, is GAGVSQSPSNKVTEKGKDVELRCDPISGHTALYWYRQSLGQGLEFLIYFQGNSAPDKSGLPSDRFSAERTGGSVSTLTIQRTQQEDSAVYLCASSPGVSYEQYFGPGTRLTVT.

This rearrangement joins TRBV29-1 to TRBJ2-3; 8 bases agree with TRBD1. From germline, CDR1 is SQVTM and CDR2 ANQGSEA. This CDR3 has 13 amino acids. Unmatched junction bases numbered 8, after V lost 6 bases and J lost 6 bases. The CDR3 DNA sequence: TGCAGCGTACTAGGGACAGGAGTGGATACGCAGTATTTT. It translates to CSVLGTGVDTQYF.

This chain uses TRBV28 with TRBJ1-4; TRBD1 matches 9 bases. Germline trimming cut 5 bases from V and 10 bases from J; bases unmatched to any gene: 11. The CDR3 sequence is 15 residues long. Germline CDR1 is MDHEN and CDR2 is SYDVKM. CDR3 sequence (DNA): TGTGCCAGCAGTCCAAGGGGACAGGGCGAGGCAAAACTGTTTTTT. It specifies CASSPRGQGEAKLFF.

The V gene is TRBV5-4, the J gene TRBJ2-5; perhaps TRBD1 as D (5 bases). TRBJ2-7 explains the end of the DNA better; the J call may be wrong. Germline V gene lookup returns CDR1 SGHNT and CDR2 YYREEE (reference sequence). The CDR3 has 12 amino acids. The CDR3 DNA reads TGTGCCAGCAGCACTGACAGCTACGAGCAGTACTTC. It encodes CASSTDSYEQYF.

The V and J genes are TRBV28 and TRBJ2-2, with D possibly being TRBD1 (6 bases). The CDR3 length is 20 residues. Germline CDR1 is MDHEN and CDR2 is SYDVKM. Trimming took 0 bases from V and 0 from J, leaving 20 bases between them. DNA for the CDR3: TGTGCCAGCAGTTTATGGCGGACAGACACCGTAACCGCGAACACCGGGGAGCTGTTTTTT. This sequence encodes CASSLWRTDTVTANTGELFF.

The chain is built from TRBV6-6 and TRBJ2-1; 8 positions match TRBD2. This CDR3 is built from 16 residues. Trimming at V came to 2 bases and at J to 7 bases, leaving 10 bases not matched to a gene. From germline, CDR1 is MNHNY and CDR2 SVGAGI (reference sequence). CDR3 DNA sequence: TGTGCCAGCAGTTACGGAGGCGGGGGGCGCGTTAATGAGCAGTTCTTC. This sequence encodes CASSYGGGGRVNEQFF.

The chain has TRBV5-1 and TRBJ1-2; maybe TRBD1 (5 bases). Per germline, CDR1 SGHRS and CDR2 YFSETQ. The CDR3 consists of 15 residues. V lost 4 bases and J 3 bases, leaving 16 bases between the germline ends. CDR3 sequence reads: CASSRGGVEDYGYTF. The CDR3 bases are TGCGCCAGCAGCAGGGGCGGCGTAGAGGACTATGGCTACACCTTC.

This chain links TRBV5-6 with TRBJ2-7; 8 bases map to TRBD1. In germline, CDR1 is SGHDT, CDR2 YYEEEE. The CDR3 contains 14 residues. Trimming removed 4 bases from V and 5 bases from J; junction bases left unmatched: 8. The CDR3 region has the DNA TGTGCCAGCAGCGGGGGACAGGCCTACCACGAGCAGTACTTC. Translated, it gives CASSGGQAYHEQYF.

This clone was picked up a small number of times. V gene TRBV28 combines with J gene TRBJ1-5; 8 nucleotides match TRBD1. CDR3 size: 13 residues. The ends lost 2 bases at V and 11 bases at J; junction bases unmatched: 5. CDR1 is MDHEN, CDR2 SYDVKM, per germline. The CDR3 bases are TGTGCCAGCAGTTTAGGGACAGGACTAGCCCAGCATTTT. Its translation is CASSLGTGLAQHF.

The V gene is TRBV19, the J gene TRBJ1-4; D ambiguous. In germline, CDR1 is LNHDA, CDR2 SQIVND (reference sequence). The V gene lost 11 bases and the J gene lost 0 bases, with 19 bases spanning the gap. The CDR3 has 16 amino acids. DNA of the CDR3: TGTGCCTCAATGCGCGGGGTCAAGGCAACTAATGAAAAACTGTTTTTT. Its translation: CASMRGVKATNEKLFF.

The V and J genes are TRBV6-5 and TRBJ2-7; D perhaps matches TRBD2 (5 bases). This CDR3 spans 13 amino acids. Germline CDR1 reads MNHEY; CDR2 reads SVGAGI. Trimming stripped 4 bases from V and 1 base from J, with 8 bases between. The CDR3 DNA reads as TGTGCCAGCAGTTCCCCGGGATCCTACGAGCAGTACTTC. It is translated as CASSSPGSYEQYF.

This chain uses TRBV7-9 with TRBJ1-1; 11 bases match TRBD1. Unmatched junction bases numbered 5, after V lost 5 bases and J lost 3 bases. CDR1 is SEHNR and CDR2 is FQNEAQ in the germline V gene (reference sequence). This CDR3 is built from 15 residues. CDR3: CASSRTGGGYTEAFF. The CDR3 DNA follows: TGTGCCAGCAGCCGGACAGGGGGCGGGTACACTGAAGCTTTCTTT. Looking up the rest from reference TRBV7-9 and TRBJ1-1 gives the full variable domain: DTGVSQNPRHKITKRGQNVTFRCDPISEHNRLYWYRQTLGQGPEFLTYFQNEAQLEKSRLLSDRFSAERPKGSFSTLEIQRTEQGDSAMYLCASSRTGGGYTEAFFGQGTRLTVV.

This chain connects TRBV11-2 to TRBJ2-2; D possibly corresponds to TRBD1 (6 bases). The CDR3 loop spans 15 amino acids. Germline lookup yields CDR1 SGHAT and CDR2 FQNNGV. Trimming removed 5 bases from V and 8 bases from J, with 18 bases in between. The CDR3: CASSLSQGKSGELFF. The CDR3 DNA follows: TGTGCCAGCAGCCTGTCCCAGGGGAAGAGTGGGGAGCTGTTTTTT.

This clone was seen more than once but under ten times. The chain carries TRBV9 and TRBJ1-4; the D gene is possibly TRBD1 (6 bases). The V gene lost 2 bases and the J gene lost 10 bases, with 12 bases spanning the gap. Germline values: CDR1 SGDLS, CDR2 YYNGEE. CDR3 length equals 13 residues. CDR3 protein: CASSVGGGGKLFF. The CDR3 DNA sequence: TGTGCCAGCAGCGTGGGGGGGGGCGGAAAACTGTTTTTT.

The V gene is TRBV5-4, the J gene TRBJ2-2, with D perhaps TRBD2 (7 bases). With 3 bases removed from V and 4 bases from J, the gap between germline ends came to 22 bases. The CDR3 is 18 amino acids. In germline, CDR1 is SGHNT, CDR2 YYREEE (reference sequence). Here the CDR3 DNA reads TGTGCCAGCAGCTCCCTGGGGGGGGCTCTTATTGGCACCGGGGAGCTGTTTTTT. It specifies CASSSLGGALIGTGELFF.

The V gene is TRBV6-6, the J gene TRBJ1-4, with D unresolved. Germline CDR1 MNHNY, CDR2 SVGAGI (reference sequence). The CDR3 is 15 residues long. The V end was cut by 6 bases, the J end by 5 bases, with 16 bases between. CDR3 residues: CASSFNEGPNEKLFF. Written as DNA, the CDR3 is TGTGCCAGCAGCTTTAATGAGGGCCCCAATGAAAAACTGTTTTTT.

The V call is TRBV14, the J call TRBJ1-1; D might be TRBD1 (5 bases). Trimming left V 4 bases short and J 1 base short, with 13 bases between. The CDR3 is 15 residues long. Germline V lookup: CDR1 SGHDN, CDR2 FVKESK. CDR3 amino acids: CASSPQGLPNTEAFF. The CDR3 coding sequence is TGTGCCAGCAGCCCGCAGGGCCTTCCGAACACTGAAGCTTTCTTT.

V is TRBV6-5 and J is TRBJ2-6; D is perhaps TRBD2 (5 bases). Trimming removed 4 bases from V and 4 bases from J, with 11 bases in between. CDR1 is MNHEY, CDR2 SVGAGI, per germline. The length of the CDR3 is 15 residues. The chain's CDR3 is CASSSPGLGANVLTF. CDR3 coding DNA: TGTGCCAGCAGTTCCCCCGGACTCGGGGCCAACGTCCTGACTTTC.

The gene calls are TRBV9 and TRBJ2-2; D might be TRBD2 (5 bases). This CDR3 spans 15 amino acids. Between the trimmed V and J ends, which lost 3 bases and 5 bases, there was a span of 14 bases. Germline V gene sequence: CDR1 SGDLS, CDR2 YYNGEE. CDR3 sequence (DNA): TGTGCCAGCAGCGCCTGGGTATCGGGGACCGGGGAGCTGTTTTTT. As protein: CASSAWVSGTGELFF.

A few counts support this clone. The chain recombines TRBV7-2 with TRBJ2-5; D possibly corresponds to TRBD2 (5 bases). V lost 5 bases to trimming and J lost 7 bases, with 14 bases between them. CDR1 SGHTA and CDR2 FQGNSA come from the germline V gene. The CDR3 spans 13 residues. CDR3 protein: CASSPVLGGTQYF. CDR3 coding DNA: TGTGCCAGCAGCCCAGTATTAGGAGGGACCCAGTACTTC.

The chain links TRBV5-1 to TRBJ1-4, with a tentative D call TRBD1 (5 bases). The CDR3 length is 15 residues. Between the trimmed V and J ends, which lost 4 bases and 0 bases, there was a span of 10 bases. The germline CDR1 and CDR2 sequences are SGHRS and YFSETQ. DNA of the CDR3: TGCGCCAGCAGCCATGGGGCGGCAACTAATGAAAAACTGTTTTTT. Residues: CASSHGAATNEKLFF.

The chain employs TRBV6-9 and TRBJ2-7; 9 positions agree with TRBD1. The CDR3 runs 14 residues. Germline-derived CDR1 and CDR2 are MNHGY and SVAAGI. Trimming removed 5 bases from V and 0 bases from J; junction bases left unmatched: 2. CDR3 in DNA: TGTGCCAGCAGTGGGACAGGGCCCTCCTACGAGCAGTACTTC. Translation gives CASSGTGPSYEQYF.

The chain combines TRBV6-1 with TRBJ1-2; D gene ambiguous. Germline CDR1 MNHNS, CDR2 SASEGT. Trimming pared 6 bases from V and 4 bases from J, leaving 15 bases between. CDR3 size: 14 residues. This chain's CDR3 is CASRESVASYGYTF. As DNA, the CDR3 is TGTGCCAGCAGGGAATCGGTCGCTTCCTATGGCTACACCTTC.

The chain links TRBV19 to TRBJ1-3; no definite D call. V lost 3 bases and J lost 0, with 6 bases in between. The germline CDR1 and CDR2 sequences are LNHDA and SQIVND (reference sequence). The length of the CDR3 is 14 residues. The CDR3 here is CASSMSHSGNTIYF. DNA for the CDR3: TGTGCCAGTAGTATGAGCCACTCTGGAAACACCATATATTTT.

This chain uses TRBV18 with TRBJ2-6; D possibly corresponds to TRBD1 (6 bases). V gave up 4 bases and J gave up 4 bases, with 17 bases separating them. Germline V gene lookup returns CDR1 KGHSH and CDR2 LQKENI. There are 17 residues in the CDR3. The CDR3 loop reads CASSLTSNRAGANVLTF. The CDR3 DNA follows: TGTGCCAGCTCACTCACCTCTAACAGGGCCGGGGCCAACGTCCTGACTTTC.

The V and J genes are TRBV20-1 and TRBJ1-1; D is ambiguous. The CDR3 runs to 11 residues. V was shortened by 4 bases and J by 13 bases, with 16 bases between the two germline ends. Per germline, CDR1 DFQATT and CDR2 SNEGSKA (reference sequence). The CDR3 region is CSAKSPASVFF. CDR3 sequence (DNA): TGCAGTGCTAAATCCCCCGCCTCAGTTTTCTTT.